This TCR beta chain stems from a study of circulating tumor DNA in untreated peripheral T-cell lymphoma. With respect to this clone: Its target is not known.

Sequenced by immunoSEQ multiplex PCR; TCRdb stores in-frame clones only, minus some. Here the sample spans over 550 clones, around 70% being singletons. Study-level findings and limits: Baseline tissues yielded approximately 82% and baseline serum roughly 64% tumor-specific clonotype detection.

J gave up 2 bases and V 2 bases, and 13 bases lay outside the gene matches. Germline CDR1 reads LNHDA; CDR2 reads SQIVND (reference sequence). The CDR3 totals 19 residues. The sample taken for sequencing was tumor tissue. The chain combines TRBV19 with TRBJ2-1, with 9 bases lining up with TRBD2. The sequence came from a human donor with peripheral T-cell lymphoma. In DNA, the CDR3 is TGTGCCAGTAGTATAAGGGGCGGGGGGGCCGTAGTCCCCTACAATGAGCAGTTCTTC. Protein: CASSIRGGGAVVPYNEQFF.